What follows are 27 T cell receptor beta chains derived from one specimen sequenced in a study of Ad26.COV2.S vaccination and SARS-CoV-2 variants. Repertoires were generated with immunoSEQ multiplex PCR, while TCRdb's copy carries only in-frame clones and drops some. The table has 85,000 to 120,000 clones, around three quarters seen once. The sequenced sample was peripheral blood, obtained after recovery from COVID-19. Every receptor here comes from a human donor who had recovered from COVID-19.

The chain carries TRBV25-1 and TRBJ1-1; D may be TRBD1 (5 bases). The CDR3 extends over 15 amino acids. The germline CDR1 and CDR2 sequences are MGHDK and SYGVNS. Deletions cut 3 bases from V and 4 bases from J, with 15 bases between. The CDR3 spells CASSERGRGSTEAFF. CDR3 DNA: TGTGCCAGCAGTGAGCGGGGACGGGGGAGCACTGAAGCTTTCTTT.

The V and J genes are TRBV11-2 and TRBJ2-3; the D gene is possibly TRBD2 (5 bases). The germline V gene has CDR1 SGHAT and CDR2 FQNNGV. This CDR3 has 14 amino acids. V lost 5 bases and J 5 bases, leaving 14 bases between the germline ends. CDR3 in amino acids: CASSLGLSVDTQYF. CDR3 in DNA: TGTGCCAGCAGCCTTGGACTTTCCGTAGATACGCAGTATTTT.

The chain joins TRBV19 to TRBJ2-3; 8 positions match TRBD1. The CDR3 extends over 15 amino acids. Unmatched junction bases numbered 4, after V lost 3 bases and J lost 2 bases. Germline values: CDR1 LNHDA, CDR2 SQIVND (reference sequence). As DNA, the CDR3 is TGTGCCAGTAGTATGACAGGGGTATACACAGATACGCAGTATTTT. Translating gives CASSMTGVYTDTQYF. Together with reference TRBV19 and TRBJ2-3, the CDR3 gives the full variable domain: DGGITQSPKYLFRKEGQNVTLSCEQNLNHDAMYWYRQDPGQGLRLIYYSQIVNDFQKGDIAEGYSVSREKKESFPLTVTSAQKNPTAFYLCASSMTGVYTDTQYFGPGTRLTVL.

The chain links TRBV7-9 to TRBJ2-7, with 7 bases lining up with TRBD1. The CDR3 runs 16 residues. The V segment lost 5 bases and the J segment 1 base; nucleotides outside the gene matches: 11. Looked up from germline, CDR1 is SEHNR and CDR2 is FQNEAQ (reference sequence). DNA for the CDR3: TGTGCCAGCAGCCCAGTGACAGGGCCCGAATCCTACGAGCAGTACTTC. Protein sequence: CASSPVTGPESYEQYF.

The V and J genes are TRBV30 and TRBJ1-4; no clear D gene. In germline, CDR1 is GTSNPN, CDR2 SVGIG (reference sequence). Trimming shortened V by 0 bases and J by 8 bases, and 13 bases separated the two germline ends. The length of the CDR3 is 14 residues. CDR3: CAWSVQTGVEKLFF. DNA of the CDR3: TGTGCCTGGAGTGTTCAGACTGGGGTGGAAAAACTGTTTTTT. Variable domain in full (rest from reference TRBV30 and TRBJ1-4): SQTIHQWPATLVQPVGSPLSLECTVEGTSNPNLYWYRQAAGRGLQLLFYSVGIGQISSEVPQNLSASRPQDRQFILSSKKLLLSDSGFYLCAWSVQTGVEKLFFGSGTQLSVL.

In DNA, the CDR3 is TGTGCCACCAGCTTTTCTAGCGGGGGGCAAGAGACCCAGTACTTC. It translates to CATSFSSGGQETQYF. J is TRBJ2-5 and V is TRBV15; 11 positions match TRBD2. The V gene end was trimmed by 5 bases and the J gene end by 2 bases; junction bases not matched to a gene: 4. In germline, CDR1 is LNHNV, CDR2 YYDKDF (reference sequence). The CDR3 sequence is 15 residues long.

This chain connects TRBV6-5 to TRBJ1-2, with 8 bases matching TRBD1. The CDR3 loop spans 15 amino acids. The germline V gene encodes CDR1 MNHEY and CDR2 SVGAGI. The trim removed 0 bases at V and 6 bases at J, leaving 6 bases unmatched. The CDR3 region has the DNA TGTGCCAGCAGTTACTCCCACAGGGGGGAGAATGGCTACACCTTC. Translation gives CASSYSHRGENGYTF.

The V call is TRBV5-1, the J call TRBJ2-3; D possibly corresponds to TRBD1 (6 bases). This CDR3 spans 12 amino acids. From germline, CDR1 is SGHRS and CDR2 YFSETQ. The V end was cut by 7 bases, the J end by 10 bases, with 16 bases between. This chain's CDR3 is CASSEGVSAQYF. In DNA form, the CDR3 reads TGCGCCAGCTCTGAGGGGGTAAGCGCGCAGTATTTT.

The chain links TRBV6-2 or TRBV6-3 to TRBJ2-5, with a possible D match to TRBD2 (5 bases). The CDR3 contains 18 residues. The V gene lost 4 bases and the J gene lost 4 bases, with 25 bases spanning the gap. Germline loops: CDR1 MNHEY, CDR2 SVGEGT. Here the CDR3 DNA reads TGTGCCAGCAGTTCCTCCTTATTAGCGCAGTGGGAGTCAGAGACCCAGTACTTC. Its protein product is CASSSSLLAQWESETQYF.

The V gene is TRBV6-4, the J gene TRBJ1-1; D might be TRBD1 (5 bases). This CDR3 is built from 13 residues. CDR1 is MRHNA, CDR2 SNTAGT, per germline. V lost 5 bases, J lost 2 bases, and 9 bases lay in between. CDR3 sequence: CASSRDVNTEAFF. CDR3 bases: TGTGCCAGCAGTCGGGACGTAAACACTGAAGCTTTCTTT.

The rearrangement uses TRBV6-6 and TRBJ1-6; weak D call: TRBD1 (6 bases). CDR1 is MNHNY and CDR2 is SVGAGI in the germline V gene (reference sequence). The V end was cut by 6 bases, the J end by 8 bases, with 20 bases between. This CDR3 has 16 residues. The CDR3 nucleotides are TGTGCCAGCAGGCCCCTCGACAGGTTTACGGATTCACCCCTCCACTTT. Its translation: CASRPLDRFTDSPLHF.

The J gene is TRBJ2-2, the V gene TRBV6-4; D gene uncertain. This CDR3 comprises 14 residues. V was clipped by 3 bases and J by 3 bases, with 8 bases between them. From germline, CDR1 is MRHNA and CDR2 SNTAGT. The CDR3: CASSESEDTGELFF. The DNA for the CDR3 is TGTGCCAGCAGTGAATCAGAGGACACCGGGGAGCTGTTTTTT.

The CDR3 loop reads CASWTSGGVSSYNEQFF. CDR3 bases: TGTGCCTCCTGGACTAGCGGGGGGGTCAGCTCCTACAATGAGCAGTTCTTC. The chain uses TRBV10-3 and TRBJ2-1, with TRBD2 identical over 15 bases. CDR1 is ENHRY, CDR2 SYGVKD, per germline. Losses at the gene ends were 11 bases for V and 0 bases for J; bases not matched to a gene: 8. This CDR3 has 17 residues.

This clone was found a few times. The chain carries TRBV10-3 and TRBJ2-5; possibly TRBD2 for D (6 bases). Trimming took 0 bases from V and 2 from J, leaving 7 bases between them. This CDR3 spans 14 amino acids. The germline CDR1 and CDR2 sequences are ENHRY and SYGVKD. CDR3 nucleotide sequence: TGTGCCATCAGTGAGTCCGGGGGACAAGAGACCCAGTACTTC. Protein sequence: CAISESGGQETQYF.

The chain couples TRBV30 to TRBJ1-6, with D possibly TRBD1 on 6 matching bases. CDR1 is GTSNPN, CDR2 SVGIG, per germline (reference sequence). This CDR3 contains 12 residues. The V end lost 7 bases, the J end lost 11 bases, and 15 bases lay between the germline ends. The CDR3 is CASGHSSTPLHF. CDR3 bases: TGTGCCTCGGGACATTCCAGTACACCCCTCCACTTT.

The chain is built from TRBV15 and TRBJ2-7, with D hard to call. In germline, CDR1 is LNHNV, CDR2 YYDKDF (reference sequence). V dropped 8 bases and J dropped 0 bases, with 8 bases sitting between them. This CDR3 comprises 12 residues. The CDR3 loop is CATGVSSYEQYF. The CDR3 bases are TGTGCCACCGGGGTGAGCTCCTACGAGCAGTACTTC.

The chain is built from TRBV19 and TRBJ1-4; D remains unclear. The CDR3 is 14 residues long. CDR1 and CDR2 from the germline V gene are LNHDA and SQIVND (reference sequence). With 0 bases removed from V and 9 bases from J, the gap between germline ends came to 11 bases. In DNA, the CDR3 is TGTGCCAGTAGTATAGATTTAACGGCTCAAAAACTGTTTTTT. It encodes CASSIDLTAQKLFF.

The chain employs TRBV19 and TRBJ2-4, with D possibly matching TRBD1 (6 bases). Deletions cut 5 bases from V and 9 bases from J, with 14 bases between. The germline V gene has CDR1 LNHDA and CDR2 SQIVND (reference sequence). The CDR3 contains 13 residues. The DNA for the CDR3 is TGTGCCAGTAGTTCCCGGGACATAAGCATTCAGTACTTC. Translating it yields CASSSRDISIQYF.

The DNA for the CDR3 is TGTGCCAGTAGAGGAGGGATGAACACTGAAGCTTTCTTT. Its protein product is CASRGGMNTEAFF. The chain joins TRBV25-1 to TRBJ1-1; the D is unclear. Between the trimmed V and J ends, which lost 9 bases and 0 bases, there was a span of 11 bases. The CDR3 runs 13 residues. Germline CDR1 is MGHDK and CDR2 is SYGVNS.

The chain carries TRBV24-1 and TRBJ2-3, with D possibly called TRBD1 or TRBD2 (5 bases each). The germline CDR1 and CDR2 sequences are KGHDR and SFDVKD. V lost 2 bases, J lost 2 bases, and 22 bases lay in between. The CDR3 loop spans 19 amino acids. The CDR3: CATSDSVPEGPRYTDTQYF. CDR3 DNA: TGTGCCACCAGTGATTCGGTTCCCGAGGGACCGCGTTACACAGATACGCAGTATTTT.

CDR3 protein: CASKTGLSGDYGYTF. In DNA, the CDR3 is TGTGCCAGCAAAACGGGGTTAAGTGGCGACTATGGCTACACCTTC. This chain uses TRBV6-6 with TRBJ1-2; no clear D. The germline gives CDR1 MNHNY, CDR2 SVGAGI (reference sequence). The length of the CDR3 is 15 residues. V lost 7 bases and J lost 3, with 18 bases in between.

This chain uses TRBV20-1 with TRBJ2-1; no clear D. Germline V gene data show CDR1 as DFQATT and CDR2 as SNEGSKA (reference sequence). The V end lost 6 bases, the J end lost 11 bases, and 11 bases lay between the germline ends. This CDR3 has 10 amino acids. The CDR3 DNA follows: TGCAGTGCCGAACCCGAAAAGCAGTTCTTC. It codes for CSAEPEKQFF.

This sequence joins TRBV7-9 and TRBJ2-1; TRBD2 might be the D (5 bases). This CDR3 spans 15 amino acids. Trimming took off 10 bases at V and 4 bases at J, with 20 bases between the two ends. The germline V gene has CDR1 SEHNR and CDR2 FQNEAQ (reference sequence). The DNA for the CDR3 is TGTGCCAAGGATATGAGGGTAGGGAAGTACAATGAGCAGTTCTTC. It specifies CAKDMRVGKYNEQFF. The full variable domain, rest sourced from reference TRBV7-9 and TRBJ2-1, is DTGVSQNPRHKITKRGQNVTFRCDPISEHNRLYWYRQTLGQGPEFLTYFQNEAQLEKSRLLSDRFSAERPKGSFSTLEIQRTEQGDSAMYLCAKDMRVGKYNEQFFGPGTRLTVL.

The V and J genes are TRBV4-1 and TRBJ1-2; 9 nucleotides agree with TRBD1. CDR3 size: 16 residues. With 2 bases clipped from V and 5 bases from J, the junction kept 9 bases outside the gene matches. Germline V gives CDR1 MGHRA, CDR2 YSYEKL. CDR3 in DNA: TGCGCCAGCAGCCAATTCGTCTCACAGGGGGCATATGGCTACACCTTC. Translated: CASSQFVSQGAYGYTF.

The gene calls are TRBV23-1 and TRBJ2-7, with TRBD2 identical over 8 bases. TRBV23-1 is reported as an ORF; its role is uncertain. This CDR3 contains 17 residues. Unmatched junction bases numbered 11, after V lost 1 base and J lost 3 bases. CDR3 DNA: TGCGCCAGCAGTCAATATCGGGGGGGCCTCGAGGACTACGAGCAGTACTTC. Translation: CASSQYRGGLEDYEQYF.

The V and J genes are TRBV24-1 and TRBJ1-4; 7 bases are a match to TRBD1. The germline CDR1 and CDR2 sequences are KGHDR and SFDVKD. The CDR3 runs to 13 residues. V lost 12 bases to trimming and J lost 7 bases; unmatched junction nucleotides: 10. The CDR3 reads CAGRDRTSEKLFF. The CDR3 region has the DNA TGTGCCGGCAGGGACAGAACTTCTGAAAAACTGTTTTTT.

This chain uses TRBV5-1 with TRBJ2-3; 8 bases line up with TRBD1. The V segment lost 4 bases and the J segment 5 bases; nucleotides outside the gene matches: 6. Germline V gene lookup returns CDR1 SGHRS and CDR2 YFSETQ. CDR3 size: 14 residues. CDR3 nucleotides: TGCGCCAGCAGCCAGGACAGGGAGGAAGATACGCAGTATTTT. As protein: CASSQDREEDTQYF.